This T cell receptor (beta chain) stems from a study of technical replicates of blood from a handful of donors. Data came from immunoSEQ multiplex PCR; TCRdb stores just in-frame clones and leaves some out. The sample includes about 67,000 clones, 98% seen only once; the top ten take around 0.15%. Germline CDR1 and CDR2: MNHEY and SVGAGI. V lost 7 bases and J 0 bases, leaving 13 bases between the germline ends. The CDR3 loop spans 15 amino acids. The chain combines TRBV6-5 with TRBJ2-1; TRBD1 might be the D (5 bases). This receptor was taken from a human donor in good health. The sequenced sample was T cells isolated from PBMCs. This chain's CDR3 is CASNSGMNSYNEQFF. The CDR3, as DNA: TGTGCCAGCAATTCAGGGATGAACTCCTACAATGAGCAGTTCTTC.